This T cell receptor beta chain was documented in a study of blood T cell repertoires in COVID-19. Study-wide background: The United States, Italy and Spain provided the acute and convalescent COVID-19 samples.

In this sample, this clone turned up many times. Participants, about 18 to 95 years old, spanned fewer than 25 US areas. Donors in Cohort 3 counted as recovered after two negative PCRs, clearance, or symptom resolution. The V gene lost 5 bases and the J gene lost 8 bases, with 10 bases spanning the gap. Germline V gene lookup returns CDR1 SGHNT and CDR2 YYREEE (reference sequence). The CDR3 runs to 11 residues. Per the authors' pipeline: Amplifying reference gene primers gave estimates of nucleated cell counts. Clones were read by immunoSEQ multiplex PCR, and TCRdb kept only the in-frame ones, dropping some. The D gene and trimming were derived from the DNA, and the V and J assignments and clone size from that table. The sample holds approximately 440,000 clones, roughly nine tenths seen once.

Sequenced: PBMCs or T cells enriched from blood (not recorded which). The chain combines TRBV5-4 with TRBJ1-1, with TRBD1 as a possible D gene (6 bases). The TCR was taken from a woman aged 18 to 35 who had recovered from COVID-19. CDR3 bases: TGTGCCAGCAGTTTCGACAGGGAAGCTTTCTTT. Translating gives CASSFDREAFF.